Below are 19 T cell receptor beta chains sequenced from a single sample in a study of cytotoxic CD8 clonotypes in ibrutinib-treated CLL (dated by TCRdb to the early 2020s). Per the publication, the time point label means: more than 10 months on ibrutinib. The library was prepared using the immunoSEQ multiplex PCR assay. Entries here come from immuneACCESS through TCRdb and include only in-frame sequences with V and J called. Some clones fail to appear in such tables; in the studies checked, an unresolved V gene covers under half of the shortfall, and the cause of the remainder is unknown. A total of 120,000 to 150,000 clones appear in this sample, under 95% of them only once. The ten largest clones represent 10% to 12% of the sample. The specimen was PBMCs, collected after 12 months of ibrutinib treatment. All receptors derive from a human donor with chronic lymphocytic leukemia.

This sequence joins TRBV4-3 and TRBJ2-1, with D possibly being TRBD2 (6 bases). Looked up from germline, CDR1 is LGHNA and CDR2 is YSLEER. CDR3 size: 17 residues. Trimming pared 0 bases from V and 2 bases from J, leaving 14 bases between. In DNA, the CDR3 is TGCGCCAGCAGCCAAGATCTTAACGGGAGTCCCTACAATGAGCAGTTCTTC. Amino acids: CASSQDLNGSPYNEQFF.

The V call is TRBV4-3, the J call TRBJ2-5; 10 positions match TRBD2. Germline lookup yields CDR1 LGHNA and CDR2 YSLEER. The CDR3 length is 18 residues. V shed 0 bases and J 2 bases; nucleotides not matched to a gene: 9. The CDR3 loop reads CASSQDVASGSLQETQYF. CDR3 DNA sequence: TGCGCCAGCAGCCAAGATGTGGCTAGCGGGAGTTTACAAGAGACCCAGTACTTC.

J is TRBJ1-5 and V is TRBV6-6; tentative D call: TRBD1 (6 bases). Trimming took off 6 bases at V and 2 bases at J, with 11 bases between the two ends. Germline CDR1 and CDR2: MNHNY and SVGAGI (reference sequence). This CDR3 has 14 amino acids. The CDR3 sequence: CASRFAGGNQPQHF. The CDR3, as DNA: TGTGCCAGCAGGTTCGCAGGGGGCAATCAGCCCCAGCATTTT.

The rearrangement joins TRBV11-2 to TRBJ1-4; TRBD1 agrees at 8 bases. With 5 bases clipped from V and 8 bases from J, the junction kept 10 bases outside the gene matches. Germline CDR1 SGHAT, CDR2 FQNNGV. This CDR3 region has 15 residues. DNA for the CDR3: TGTGCCAGCAGCCAATCGACAGGGGTTCTAGAAAAACTGTTTTTT. As protein: CASSQSTGVLEKLFF.

The J gene is TRBJ2-2, the V gene TRBV5-1; 11 bases match TRBD2. Trimming cost V 4 bases and J 4 bases; bases outside gene matches: 6. CDR1 and CDR2 (germline): SGHRS, YFSETQ. There are 16 residues in the CDR3. CDR3 nucleotides: TGCGCCAGCAGCCCTGGACTAGCGGGCGGCACCGGGGAGCTGTTTTTT. Encoded protein: CASSPGLAGGTGELFF.

V usage is TRBV9 and J usage is TRBJ1-4, with 7 bases that match TRBD1. V lost 4 bases to trimming and J lost 7 bases; unmatched junction nucleotides: 13. The germline gives CDR1 SGDLS, CDR2 YYNGEE. The CDR3 covers 16 residues. The CDR3 here is CASSRQDRPPFEKLFF. CDR3 sequence (DNA): TGTGCCAGCAGCCGACAGGACAGGCCGCCTTTTGAAAAACTGTTTTTT.

The chain employs TRBV7-9 and TRBJ2-2; the D gene could be TRBD1 or TRBD2 (5 bases each). V lost 5 bases and J lost 5, with 24 bases in between. The germline V gene has CDR1 SEHNR and CDR2 FQNEAQ (reference sequence). The CDR3 has 18 amino acids. The CDR3 region is CASSVDRRNPEGTGELFF. CDR3 DNA sequence: TGTGCCAGCAGCGTCGACAGACGAAACCCAGAGGGGACCGGGGAGCTGTTTTTT. The variable domain in full, with the rest retrieved from reference TRBV7-9 and TRBJ2-2, is DTGVSQNPRHKITKRGQNVTFRCDPISEHNRLYWYRQTLGQGPEFLTYFQNEAQLEKSRLLSDRFSAERPKGSFSTLEIQRTEQGDSAMYLCASSVDRRNPEGTGELFFGEGSRLTVL.

This clone was recorded only once. The chain employs TRBV6-6 and TRBJ2-7; 10 positions agree with TRBD2. The V segment lost 6 bases and the J segment 12 bases; nucleotides outside the gene matches: 14. Germline-derived CDR1 and CDR2 are MNHNY and SVGAGI (reference sequence). CDR3 length: 14 amino acids. CDR3 residues: CASSPGTSDPKAYF. CDR3 nucleotide sequence: TGTGCCAGCAGCCCCGGGACTAGCGATCCAAAGGCGTACTTC.

The chain employs TRBV30 and TRBJ1-2, with D perhaps TRBD1 (6 bases). CDR3 size: 12 residues. CDR1 is GTSNPN and CDR2 is SVGIG in the germline V gene (reference sequence). The V end lost 5 bases, the J end lost 4 bases, and 11 bases lay between the germline ends. The CDR3 DNA follows: TGTGCCTGGTCACAGGGTAGCTATGGCTACACCTTC. Protein: CAWSQGSYGYTF. The full variable domain, in which reference TRBV30 and TRBJ1-2 provide the parts outside the CDR3, is SQTIHQWPATLVQPVGSPLSLECTVEGTSNPNLYWYRQAAGRGLQLLFYSVGIGQISSEVPQNLSASRPQDRQFILSSKKLLLSDSGFYLCAWSQGSYGYTFGSGTRLTVV.

The chain couples TRBV30 to TRBJ1-1; possible D gene TRBD1, 5 bases. The CDR3 has 12 amino acids. Germline V gives CDR1 GTSNPN, CDR2 SVGIG (reference sequence). Trimming removed 6 bases from V and 4 bases from J, with 12 bases in between. DNA for the CDR3: TGTGCCTGTAGAGGGGTTGGCACTGAAGCTTTCTTT. Its protein product is CACRGVGTEAFF.

The CDR3 region is CASSARFDTANTGELFF. The CDR3 DNA is TGTGCCAGTAGTGCGCGGTTCGACACCGCGAACACCGGGGAGCTGTTTTTT. The V call is TRBV19, the J call TRBJ2-2, with D unresolved. V lost 5 bases, J lost 0 bases, and 16 bases lay in between. In germline, CDR1 is LNHDA, CDR2 SQIVND (reference sequence). The CDR3 extends over 17 amino acids.

The rearrangement links TRBV27 to TRBJ2-1; the D is unclear. Germline CDR1 MNHEY, CDR2 SMNVEV (reference sequence). The CDR3 runs to 15 residues. V lost 0 bases to trimming and J lost 7 bases, with 13 bases between them. The CDR3 loop reads CASSLSRLLLNEQFF. The DNA for the CDR3 is TGTGCCAGCAGTTTATCTCGCTTGTTACTAAATGAGCAGTTCTTC.

The rearrangement uses TRBV27 and TRBJ2-6; D is perhaps TRBD1 (5 bases). Germline V gives CDR1 MNHEY, CDR2 SMNVEV (reference sequence). The V and J ends lost 6 bases and 2 bases respectively, with 14 bases between them. The CDR3 contains 16 residues. CDR3 amino acids: CASRLRTSPGANVLTF. For the CDR3, the DNA is TGTGCCAGCAGATTAAGGACAAGCCCTGGGGCCAACGTCCTGACTTTC.

The chain couples TRBV7-3 to TRBJ2-5, with D possibly being TRBD1 or TRBD2 (5 bases each). V was shortened by 4 bases and J by 3 bases, with 9 bases between the two germline ends. Germline CDR1 reads SGHTA; CDR2 reads FQGTGA. This CDR3 is built from 13 residues. CDR3 amino acids: CASSYWGKETQYF. DNA of the CDR3: TGTGCCAGCAGCTACTGGGGGAAAGAGACCCAGTACTTC.

Notes on this clone: Other nucleotide sequences from this sample produce the same CDR3. The CDR3 region is CASSRDRSYEQYF. CDR3 nucleotide sequence: TGTGCCAGTAGTAGGGACAGGAGCTACGAGCAGTACTTC. The chain is built from TRBV19 and TRBJ2-7; 8 positions agree with TRBD1. The CDR3 is 13 residues long. Germline-derived CDR1 and CDR2 are LNHDA and SQIVND (reference sequence). The trim removed 4 bases at V and 3 bases at J, leaving 2 bases unmatched.

The rearrangement links TRBV5-6 to TRBJ2-7; TRBD2 might be the D (5 bases). The CDR3 runs 14 residues. The germline gives CDR1 SGHDT, CDR2 YYEEEE. V lost 2 bases and J lost 3, with 12 bases in between. This chain's CDR3 is CASSFPSGYYEQYF. The CDR3 region has the DNA TGTGCCAGCAGCTTCCCCTCGGGGTACTACGAGCAGTACTTC.

This clone was detected once. CDR3 protein: CASSPGQNRQYF. The CDR3 DNA reads as TGTGCCAGCTCACCTGGACAGAACCGACAGTACTTC. The chain uses TRBV18 and TRBJ2-7; possibly TRBD1 for D (6 bases). The CDR3 is 12 amino acids. Germline lookup yields CDR1 KGHSH and CDR2 LQKENI. Trimming left V 3 bases short and J 10 bases short, with 13 bases between.

The chain carries TRBV27 and TRBJ2-7; D is perhaps TRBD2 (7 bases). Germline V gene sequence: CDR1 MNHEY, CDR2 SMNVEV (reference sequence). The CDR3 consists of 16 residues. Trimming shortened V by 3 bases and J by 5 bases, and 20 bases separated the two germline ends. For the CDR3, the DNA is TGTGCCAGCAGTTTGGGGTTCCGGGGGGCCAGGGACGAGCAGTACTTC. This sequence encodes CASSLGFRGARDEQYF.

This chain connects TRBV9 to TRBJ2-3; 7 nucleotides align to TRBD1. Trimming removed 7 bases from V and 2 bases from J; junction bases left unmatched: 10. CDR3 size: 15 residues. Germline-derived CDR1 and CDR2 are SGDLS and YYNGEE. CDR3 sequence (DNA): TGTGCCAGCGCCGCCACCGGGACAGACACAGATACGCAGTATTTT. Its translation is CASAATGTDTDTQYF.